These 21 T cell receptor beta chains came from one sample sequenced in a study of blood T cells in healthy people across ages. Together with a sample-barcoded 5' primer, a J-beta primer mix was included in a second PCR lasting roughly 6 to 12 cycles. Via MiXCR, TCRdb re-called the 5' RACE reads, giving one row per CDR3 protein. The table includes more than 1,000,000 distinct CDR3 sequences, roughly 24% detected once. This sample also appeared in a second study, on T cells of mothers and their children.

The sequenced material came from blood. Source of these receptors: a girl aged 2-10 years in good health.

The rearrangement joins TRBV20-1 to TRBJ2-3; 8 nucleotides agree with TRBD2. CDR3 length: 14 amino acids. Germline CDR1 is DFQATT and CDR2 is SNEGSKA (reference sequence). Germline trimming cut 1 base from V and 2 bases from J; bases unmatched to any gene: 2. CDR3 sequence reads: CSARAGGITDTQYF. The DNA for the CDR3 is TGCAGTGCTAGAGCGGGGGGGATCACAGATACGCAGTATTTT.

Note on this clonotype: Sequence at one end of the junction differs from germline and may be a read error. In DNA, the CDR3 is TGTAGCGTTGAGCCAGGGGACGCCGGTGATTCCTACAATGAGCAGTTCTTC. Amino acid sequence: CSVEPGDAGDSYNEQFF. This chain joins TRBV29-1 and TRBJ2-1, with D perhaps matching TRBD1 (6 bases). Germline V CDR1 and CDR2: SQVTM, ANQGSEA. This CDR3 region has 17 residues.

This clonotype has a handful of counts. This chain joins TRBV19 and TRBJ1-5, with D possibly matching TRBD1 (5 bases). CDR3 length: 16 amino acids. V lost 4 bases and J 5 bases, leaving 18 bases between the germline ends. Germline values: CDR1 LNHDA, CDR2 SQIVND (reference sequence). The CDR3, as DNA: TGTGCCAGTAGTACCCTAACAAGGGGTCTCCATCAGCCCCAGCATTTT. This translates into CASSTLTRGLHQPQHF.

This clonotype appeared a few times. For the CDR3, the DNA is TGCAGTGCTAGTAAACCGAACTCCTACGAGCAGTACTTC. This gives the protein CSASKPNSYEQYF. The chain links TRBV20-1 to TRBJ2-7; no clear D gene. This CDR3 spans 13 amino acids. The germline CDR1 and CDR2 sequences are DFQATT and SNEGSKA (reference sequence). Trimming cost V 3 bases and J 0 bases, with 9 bases left between them.

The chain uses TRBV7-9 and TRBJ2-6; TRBD1 matches at 9 bases. V shed 3 bases, J shed 1 base, and the junction held 13 bases outside the gene matches. The CDR3 covers 20 residues. Germline assignment: CDR1 SEHNR and CDR2 FQNEAQ (reference sequence). The CDR3 nucleotides read TGTGCCAGCAGCTTGTTCCCGGGACAGGGCTTGCGATCTGGGGCCAACGTCCTGACTTTC. Protein sequence: CASSLFPGQGLRSGANVLTF.

This clonotype was seen a handful of times. The chain uses TRBV7-2 and TRBJ2-7; D might be TRBD2 (6 bases). The CDR3 is 15 residues long. V was cut by 1 base and J by 0 bases, with 10 bases left in between. Looked up from germline, CDR1 is SGHTA and CDR2 is FQGNSA. Here the CDR3 DNA reads TGTGCCAGCAGCTTAGGTGCGGGGATCTCCTACGAGCAGTACTTC. Translation: CASSLGAGISYEQYF.

This clonotype has a handful of counts. V and J are TRBV20-1 and TRBJ2-5, with D perhaps TRBD2 (7 bases). Germline V gene sequence: CDR1 DFQATT, CDR2 SNEGSKA (reference sequence). The CDR3 has 13 residues. V was pared by 3 bases and J by 5 bases, with 13 bases between. The CDR3 nucleotides are TGCAGTGCTAGGCTTGGGGGGGCGGAGACCCAGTACTTC. Residues: CSARLGGAETQYF.

V is TRBV20-1 and J is TRBJ2-5; D perhaps matches TRBD2 (6 bases). The assigned J gene may be wrong: the sequence end matches TRBJ2-7 better. The CDR3 sequence is 15 residues long. The germline CDR1 and CDR2 sequences are DFQATT and SNEGSKA (reference sequence). The CDR3 spells CSAVDPAGSSYEQYF. In DNA, the CDR3 is TGCAGTGCCGTGGATCCTGCCGGGAGCTCCTACGAGCAGTACTTC.

This chain joins TRBV12-3 or TRBV12-4 and TRBJ2-1; D unresolved. V lost 5 bases to trimming and J lost 7 bases, with 15 bases between them. This CDR3 spans 14 amino acids. CDR3: CASSPRNMRNEQFF. The CDR3 nucleotides read TGTGCCAGCAGTCCCCGAAATATGCGGAATGAGCAGTTCTTC.

A note on this clonotype: The germline gene is not matched at one end of the junction; a read error may be the cause. The V call is TRBV12-3 or TRBV12-4, the J call TRBJ2-1; D gene ambiguous. Near its end, the DNA agrees better with TRBJ2-7, so the J call may be wrong. This CDR3 has 11 amino acids. The DNA of the CDR3 is TGTGCCAGCAGTTTCCTCTACGGGCAGTACTTC. Its protein product is CASSFLYGQYF.

The chain is built from TRBV5-1 and TRBJ1-1; D is unclear. Looked up from germline, CDR1 is SGHRS and CDR2 is YFSETQ. The germline V and J ends were trimmed by 2 bases and 11 bases, with 10 bases remaining between them. The CDR3 loop spans 11 amino acids. In nucleotides, the CDR3 is TGCGCCAGCAGCTTCGACGGTAGGGCTTTCTTT. Translating gives CASSFDGRAFF. Variable domain in full (rest from reference TRBV5-1 and TRBJ1-1): KAGVTQTPRYLIKTRGQQVTLSCSPISGHRSVSWYQQTPGQGLQFLFEYFSETQRNKGNFPGRFSGRQFSNSRSEMNVSTLELGDSALYLCASSFDGRAFFGQGTRLTVV.

This clonotype was counted only a few times. The V and J genes are TRBV9 and TRBJ2-5, with D perhaps assigned TRBD1 or TRBD2 (5 bases each). The CDR3 spans 16 residues. With 0 bases removed from V and 2 bases from J, the gap between germline ends came to 14 bases. CDR1 and CDR2 (germline): SGDLS, YYNGEE. The CDR3 bases are TGTGCCAGCAGCGTAGACGGGGCAGGACCTCAAGAGACCCAGTACTTC. Its protein product is CASSVDGAGPQETQYF.

This clonotype was seen a few times. The chain couples TRBV5-6 to TRBJ2-5, with D possibly TRBD2 on 5 matching bases. The CDR3 loop spans 15 amino acids. The V gene lost 1 base and the J gene lost 4 bases, with 14 bases spanning the gap. Germline assignment: CDR1 SGHDT and CDR2 YYEEEE. The DNA for the CDR3 is TGTGCCAGCAGCTTGTTTCAGGACGAGGGAGAGACCCAGTACTTC. This encodes CASSLFQDEGETQYF.

The genes are TRBV5-1 and TRBJ2-5; D might be TRBD2 (5 bases). V lost 4 bases to trimming and J lost 1 base, with 17 bases between them. The CDR3 sequence is 16 residues long. Germline V gene data show CDR1 as SGHRS and CDR2 as YFSETQ. The DNA of the CDR3 is TGCGCCAGCAGCCTTATGAGGACGGGGATCCAAGAGACCCAGTACTTC. Translating gives CASSLMRTGIQETQYF.

The chain employs TRBV5-6 and TRBJ2-2; 9 bases fit TRBD1. Trimming took 3 bases from V and 4 from J; bases not matched to a gene: 7. The CDR3 consists of 16 residues. Per the germline V gene, CDR1 is SGHDT and CDR2 is YYEEEE. The DNA of the CDR3 is TGTGCCAGCAGCTCCGCCCGGGACAGGGCCACCGGGGAGCTGTTTTTT. Protein product: CASSSARDRATGELFF.

The chain uses TRBV12-3 or TRBV12-4 and TRBJ2-5, with D unresolved. The tail of the sequence fits TRBJ2-1 better, so the J call may be wrong. The length of the CDR3 is 13 residues. The CDR3 DNA follows: TGTGCCAGCAGTTTTTTATTGGGTGTTGAGCAGTTCTTC. Its protein is CASSFLLGVEQFF.

This clonotype was counted only a few times. V usage is TRBV12-3 or TRBV12-4 and J usage is TRBJ1-5, with D unresolved. The CDR3 contains 14 residues. V lost 7 bases and J 0 bases, leaving 10 bases between the germline ends. This CDR3 is CASTGGYSNQPQHF. CDR3 nucleotides: TGTGCCAGCACCGGTGGGTATAGCAATCAGCCCCAGCATTTT.

Only a few counts were recorded for this clonotype. This chain connects TRBV4-1 to TRBJ2-1; TRBD2 agrees at 14 bases. Germline-derived CDR1 and CDR2 are MGHRA and YSYEKL. J gave up 6 bases and V 5 bases, and 6 bases lay outside the gene matches. The CDR3 extends over 16 amino acids. The CDR3 here is CASSATSGRAVNEQFF. In DNA form, the CDR3 reads TGCGCCAGCAGCGCGACTAGCGGGAGGGCCGTCAATGAGCAGTTCTTC.

This clonotype showed up just a few times. The chain combines TRBV29-1 with TRBJ2-7; 8 nucleotides line up with TRBD2. After removal of 1 base from V and 6 bases from J, the junction contained 5 bases not matched to a gene. CDR3 length: 13 amino acids. CDR1 and CDR2 (germline): SQVTM, ANQGSEA. Here the CDR3 DNA reads TGCAGCGTTGAAGGGCTAGCGGGTAGCGAGCAGTACTTC. Its translation: CSVEGLAGSEQYF.

This clonotype is a singleton in its sample. J is TRBJ2-1 and V is TRBV7-8; D is perhaps TRBD2 (5 bases). The length of the CDR3 is 13 residues. V gave up 5 bases and J gave up 16 bases, with 21 bases separating them. CDR1 and CDR2 (germline): SGHVS, FQNEAQ. As DNA, the CDR3 is TGTGCCAGCAGCATTTTTGTGGACTTTCTAGTATTCTTC. This sequence encodes CASSIFVDFLVFF.

This clonotype has at least ten counts. V usage is TRBV5-1 and J usage is TRBJ2-7; TRBD1 might be the D (6 bases). CDR3 length equals 14 residues. The V end was cut by 4 bases, the J end by 2 bases, with 13 bases between. Germline values: CDR1 SGHRS, CDR2 YFSETQ. The DNA of the CDR3 is TGCGCCAGCAGCAACCGGGACAACCCCTACGAGCAGTACTTC. It specifies CASSNRDNPYEQYF.